A single sample gave rise to the 17 T cell receptor beta chains below, sequenced in a study of CD8 T cells in Susac syndrome. When the RNA was reverse transcribed, random hexamers were used with an input of about 0.5 to 1 ug. Each CDR3 protein is one row after TCRdb ran MiXCR on the immunoSEQ multiplex PCR reads. This table has some 70,000 distinct CDR3 sequences, just under 95% appearing once. Sample: CD8+ T cells from PBMCs. The receptors were sampled from a human donor with multiple sclerosis.

The rearrangement joins TRBV7-3 to TRBJ1-1; D is unresolved. The CDR3 sequence is 13 residues long. Trimming stripped 5 bases from V and 7 bases from J, with 14 bases between. The germline V gene has CDR1 SGHTA and CDR2 FQGTGA. For the CDR3, the DNA is TGTGCCAGCAGCCTCCTGGGAAGTGATGAAGCTTTCTTT. Translation gives CASSLLGSDEAFF.

The chain links TRBV20-1 to TRBJ2-7; D call uncertain. CDR1 DFQATT and CDR2 SNEGSKA come from the germline V gene (reference sequence). The V and J ends lost 6 bases and 6 bases respectively, with 18 bases between them. The CDR3 loop spans 13 amino acids. The chain's CDR3 is CSAPHRHGGEQYF. CDR3 nucleotides: TGCAGTGCACCCCATCGACACGGTGGCGAGCAGTACTTC.

V gene TRBV30 combines with J gene TRBJ2-1; 8 nucleotides match TRBD1. After removal of 8 bases from V and 2 bases from J, the junction contained 8 bases not matched to a gene. The CDR3 is made up of 14 amino acids. CDR1 is GTSNPN and CDR2 is SVGIG in the germline V gene (reference sequence). The CDR3 DNA is TGTGCCGGGATGACAGGGGACACCTACAATGAGCAGTTCTTC. This sequence encodes CAGMTGDTYNEQFF.

CDR3 sequence (DNA): TGTGCCAGCAGCGCGGGACAGGGTCTCTACGAGCAGTACTTC. Translated, it gives CASSAGQGLYEQYF. The chain links TRBV9 to TRBJ2-7; TRBD1 aligns across 9 bases. The junction had 4 bases not matched to a gene; V was cut back by 3 bases and J by 3 bases. CDR3 length: 14 residues. CDR1 and CDR2 (germline): SGDLS, YYNGEE. The complete variable domain, with remaining parts taken from reference TRBV9 and TRBJ2-7, reads DSGVTQTPKHLITATGQRVTLRCSPRSGDLSVYWYQQSLDQGLQFLIQYYNGEERAKGNILERFSAQQFPDLHSELNLSSLELGDSALYFCASSAGQGLYEQYFGPGTRLTVT.

The rearrangement joins TRBV6-5 to TRBJ2-5; 10 positions match TRBD2. The CDR3 consists of 17 residues. The V segment lost 2 bases and the J segment 2 bases; nucleotides outside the gene matches: 8. Germline V gives CDR1 MNHEY, CDR2 SVGAGI. CDR3 sequence (DNA): TGTGCCAGCAGTTACACTCCCCGGACTAGCGGACAAGAGACCCAGTACTTC. It is translated as CASSYTPRTSGQETQYF.

The V gene is TRBV20-1, the J gene TRBJ2-7, with 13 bases identical to TRBD2. Germline V CDR1 and CDR2: DFQATT, SNEGSKA (reference sequence). CDR3 size: 14 residues. J lost 3 bases, V lost 8 bases, and 7 bases had no gene match. CDR3 protein: CSIRLAGGLYEQYF. The CDR3, as DNA: TGCAGTATCCGACTAGCGGGAGGACTCTACGAGCAGTACTTC.

The CDR3 loop reads CASSPSLAGGPDTQYF. The CDR3 nucleotides read TGTGCCAGCAGTCCCTCCCTAGCGGGAGGTCCAGATACGCAGTATTTT. This chain uses TRBV12-3 or TRBV12-4 with TRBJ2-3; 11 bases agree with TRBD2. The CDR3 length is 16 residues. After removal of 5 bases from V and 4 bases from J, the junction contained 8 bases not matched to a gene.

V gene TRBV29-1 combines with J gene TRBJ2-1; D gene uncertain. The V gene lost 7 bases and the J gene lost 5 bases, with 9 bases spanning the gap. The CDR3 consists of 11 residues. The V gene's germline CDR1 is SQVTM and CDR2 ANQGSEA. CDR3 protein: CSAHYNNEQFF. CDR3 nucleotide sequence: TGCAGCGCTCACTACAACAATGAGCAGTTCTTC.

The chain recombines TRBV11-1 with TRBJ2-1, with D maybe TRBD1 (6 bases). The CDR3 has 20 amino acids. V lost 5 bases, J lost 0 bases, and 26 bases lay in between. The germline CDR1 and CDR2 sequences are SGHAT and FQDESV (reference sequence). The CDR3 loop is CASSLSPGHRSLSSYNEQFF. The CDR3 bases are TGTGCCAGCAGCCTTAGTCCGGGACACCGTTCCTTGAGCTCCTACAATGAGCAGTTCTTC.

The V gene is TRBV27, the J gene TRBJ1-5; D remains ambiguous. The CDR3 length is 14 residues. Germline V gene data show CDR1 as MNHEY and CDR2 as SMNVEV (reference sequence). The germline V and J ends were trimmed by 3 bases and 3 bases, with 9 bases remaining between them. DNA of the CDR3: TGTGCCAGCAGTTTTAGCAGAATCAATCAGCCCCAGCATTTT. Protein sequence: CASSFSRINQPQHF.

J is TRBJ1-2 and V is TRBV7-8, with 12 nucleotides matching TRBD1. This CDR3 region has 17 residues. V dropped 2 bases and J dropped 3; count of bases not matched to a gene: 7. The germline V gene encodes CDR1 SGHVS and CDR2 FQNEAQ. The CDR3 DNA sequence: TGTGCCAGCAGCTTAAGTGGGACAGGGGGCATCGACTATGGCTACACCTTC. Its translation: CASSLSGTGGIDYGYTF.

In DNA, the CDR3 is TGTGCCACCAGCAGAGATTGGACAGCCGGCGAGCAGTACTTC. Translated: CATSRDWTAGEQYF. The rearrangement uses TRBV15 and TRBJ2-7, with D tentatively TRBD1 (6 bases). V shed 0 bases and J shed 6 bases, with 12 bases lying between them. The CDR3 spans 14 residues. Germline V gives CDR1 LNHNV, CDR2 YYDKDF (reference sequence).

This clonotype has just one count. This rearrangement joins TRBV9 to TRBJ2-1; D is tentatively TRBD1 or TRBD2 (5 bases each). With 4 bases removed from V and 4 bases from J, the gap between germline ends came to 24 bases. The CDR3 extends over 18 amino acids. Germline CDR1 and CDR2: SGDLS and YYNGEE. CDR3 nucleotide sequence: TGTGCCAGCAGCCCGAGAGTCAGTGGGACGGCAAGGTACAATGAGCAGTTCTTC. It codes for CASSPRVSGTARYNEQFF.

This rearrangement joins TRBV7-2 to TRBJ2-7; possible D gene TRBD1, 6 bases. The CDR3 runs 16 residues. Trimming took off 5 bases at V and 6 bases at J, with 23 bases between the two ends. CDR1 is SGHTA and CDR2 is FQGNSA in the germline V gene. The CDR3 here is CASSASPGQLRSEQYF. CDR3 DNA: TGTGCCAGCAGCGCCAGCCCGGGACAACTACGCTCCGAGCAGTACTTC. Full variable domain (outside the CDR3, taken from reference TRBV7-2 and TRBJ2-7): GAGVSQSPSNKVTEKGKDVELRCDPISGHTALYWYRQSLGQGLEFLIYFQGNSAPDKSGLPSDRFSAERTGGSVSTLTIQRTQQEDSAVYLCASSASPGQLRSEQYFGPGTRLTVT.

This sequence joins TRBV18 and TRBJ1-1, with unresolved D. Per germline, CDR1 KGHSH and CDR2 LQKENI. CDR3 length equals 14 residues. The V gene lost 2 bases and the J gene lost 4 bases, with 11 bases spanning the gap. The CDR3 loop is CASSPGAMGTEAFF. CDR3 DNA: TGTGCCAGCTCACCAGGCGCCATGGGCACTGAAGCTTTCTTT. Based on the CDR3 plus reference TRBV18 and TRBJ1-1, the full variable domain is NAGVMQNPRHLVRRRGQEARLRCSPMKGHSHVYWYRQLPEEGLKFMVYLQKENIIDESGMPKERFSAEFPKEGPSILRIQQVVRGDSAAYFCASSPGAMGTEAFFGQGTRLTVV.

The chain combines TRBV29-1 with TRBJ2-1; D is unresolved. This CDR3 is built from 12 residues. Germline values: CDR1 SQVTM, CDR2 ANQGSEA. Trimming removed 7 bases from V and 4 bases from J, with 11 bases in between. This CDR3 is CSGEAVYNEQFF. CDR3 nucleotides: TGCAGCGGAGAGGCCGTGTACAATGAGCAGTTCTTC.

The chain's CDR3 is CASSQTRGLAGDKREQYF. CDR3 coding DNA: TGCGCCAGCAGCCAGACCCGCGGACTAGCGGGAGATAAACGGGAGCAGTACTTC. The rearrangement links TRBV5-1 to TRBJ2-7; 13 nucleotides match TRBD2. V trimming: 4 bases; J trimming: 7 bases; junction bases outside the gene matches: 17. Germline V gene data show CDR1 as SGHRS and CDR2 as YFSETQ. The CDR3 spans 18 residues.